This T cell receptor (beta chain) was observed in a study of CD8 T cells in ankylosing spondylitis. Study-wide points: Reportedly, matched ankylosing spondylitis synovial fluid was significantly enriched for disease-linked clones. Characteristic, it appeared, of ankylosing spondylitis blood was a TCR beta motif of eight highly homologous variants.

Comments on this clonotype: Its antigen is still unknown.

The CDR3 covers 13 residues. V was shortened by 2 bases and J by 8 bases, with 12 bases between the two germline ends. Germline-derived CDR1 and CDR2 are MNHNS and SASEGT. Quantitative 5'-RACE with molecular barcodes was used to make the TCR beta libraries. TCRdb recomputed calls from the 5' RACE reads with MiXCR, one row per CDR3 protein. Among 700,000 or so distinct CDR3 sequences listed, around 19% were seen once. The sequence came from a male donor with ankylosing spondylitis. Sequencing input: blood, either unsorted or a sorted T cell fraction (not recorded which). The chain links TRBV6-1 to TRBJ1-2; D possibly corresponds to TRBD1 (6 bases). The CDR3 loop reads CASSEWGRGGYTF. The CDR3 DNA follows: TGTGCCAGCAGTGAATGGGGCAGGGGCGGCTACACCTTC.